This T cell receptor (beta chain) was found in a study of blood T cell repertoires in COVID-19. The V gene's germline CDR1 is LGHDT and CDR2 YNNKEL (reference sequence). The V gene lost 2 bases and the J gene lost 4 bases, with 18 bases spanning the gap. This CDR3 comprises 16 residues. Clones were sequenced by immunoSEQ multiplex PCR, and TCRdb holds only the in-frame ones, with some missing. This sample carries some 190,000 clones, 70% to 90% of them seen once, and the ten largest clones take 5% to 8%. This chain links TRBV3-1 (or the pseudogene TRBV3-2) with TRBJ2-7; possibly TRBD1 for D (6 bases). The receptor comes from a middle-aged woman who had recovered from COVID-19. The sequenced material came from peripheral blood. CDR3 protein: CASSQPQTGAKYEQYF. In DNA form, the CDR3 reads TGTGCCAGCAGCCAACCCCAGACAGGTGCGAAGTACGAGCAGTACTTC.